Detailed here is one T cell receptor beta chain. Its antigen is currently unknown. The data originate from a study of beta chain features in type 1 diabetes. Study outcomes and limitations: Naive, central memory and regulatory TCRB repertoires appeared more similar among patients than healthy donors. Type 1 diabetes patients showed a moderate but significant shortening of TCRB CDR3s in all four CD4+ subsets. Researchers cautioned that cDNA sequencing could over-represent cells with high TCR expression.

CDR3 length equals 14 residues. From germline, CDR1 is SGHDN and CDR2 FVKESK. Trimming removed 4 bases from V and 2 bases from J, with 12 bases in between. Reverse transcription of all isolated RNA meant that expressed TCRB transcripts were sequenced. Profiling relied on immunoSEQ multiplex PCR, and the TCRdb table lists in-frame clones only, not all of them. This sample has approximately 250,000 clones, with 13% to 15% found just once. The chain employs TRBV14 and TRBJ2-7, with a tentative D call TRBD1 (6 bases). Sequencing was done on a sample of naive CD4+ T cells from blood. This TCR derives from a woman between 35 and 50 years old in good health. The CDR3 region is CASSLRDTAYEQYF. The CDR3 bases are TGTGCCAGCAGCCTCCGGGACACCGCCTACGAGCAGTACTTC.